This T cell receptor beta chain was identified in a study of T cell responses to AZD1222 COVID-19 vaccine. Study-wide findings and caveats: Close to half of all spike-specific TCRs reportedly target regions of the variants that are unmutated. The sample set comprised mostly white British donors with more females, and clonal diversity was possibly underestimated.

About this clone: The target antigen is unknown.

V lost 5 bases to trimming and J lost 3 bases; unmatched junction nucleotides: 4. Looked up from germline, CDR1 is SEHNR and CDR2 is FQNEAQ (reference sequence). The CDR3 sequence is 13 residues long. Profiled with immunoSEQ multiplex PCR; TCRdb holds only in-frame clones, not every one. The sample lists around 140,000 clones, under 95% occurring once. The rearrangement links TRBV7-9 to TRBJ2-7; TRBD1 matches 7 bases. Here the sequenced sample was peripheral blood, taken on day 0 of AZD1222 vaccination. The clonotype comes from an adult in good health. DNA for the CDR3: TGTGCCAGCAGCCCGGGACAGAACTACGAGCAGTACTTC. Protein product: CASSPGQNYEQYF.